Listed below are T cell receptor beta chains from one sample, sequenced in a study of T-cell memory formation after mild COVID-19. One entry per CDR3 protein results from TCRdb running MiXCR on the 5' RACE reads. The sample has 250,000 to 350,000 distinct CDR3 sequences; 13% to 15% are singletons. Sequences were obtained from PBMCs or a T cell subset sorted from them (not recorded which). The receptors were sampled from a man aged 18 to 30 who had mild COVID-19 (a few samples of this study predate the infection). Cell type and time point are not known. The CDR3 runs from the conserved cysteine through the conserved F or W. The D gene is left open where the match is weak. Expanded clones get a size class; other rows say once, few or many, or leave the size out.

j_call d_call cdr3_length clone_size v_call cdr3_nt cdr3_aa
TRBJ1-2 NA 14 NA TRBV7-9 TGTGCCAGCAGCTTAGGGACAAGGAACTATGGCTACACCTTC CASSLGTRNYGYTF
TRBJ2-1 TRBD2 15 NA TRBV6-5 TGTGCCAGCAGTAGAACTAGCGGGGGGGCAAATGAGCAGTTCTTC CASSRTSGGANEQFF
TRBJ1-3 NA 16 NA TRBV28 TGTGCCAGCAGTACCCCCGCGGGGACCTCTGGAAACACCATATATTTT CASSTPAGTSGNTIYF
TRBJ2-7 NA 12 many TRBV20-1 TGCAGTGCTAGTCAGGGGCGCCACGAGCAGTACTTC CSASQGRHEQYF
TRBJ2-1 NA 14 many TRBV5-1 TGCGCCAGCAGCTTGGCCGGGACTTACAATGAGCAGTTCTTC CASSLAGTYNEQFF
TRBJ2-7 TRBD2 14 NA TRBV4-2 TGTGCCAGCAGCCAAGGGACTAGCGGTTACGAGCAGTACTTC CASSQGTSGYEQYF
TRBJ1-1 NA 13 few TRBV10-2 TGCGCCAGCAGTGTGGAGGAGAACACTGAAGCTTTCTTT CASSVEENTEAFF
TRBJ2-5 TRBD2 12 NA TRBV20-1 TGCAGTGCTATGACTAGCGGAGAGACCCAGTACTTC CSAMTSGETQYF
TRBJ1-6 NA 16 NA TRBV7-2 TGTGCCAGCAGCTTAGTACAGAGCTCCTATAATTCACCCCTCCACTTT CASSLVQSSYNSPLHF
TRBJ2-1 TRBD2 15 few TRBV7-3 TGTGCCAGCAGCACGGGACTAGCGCATTACAATGAGCAGTTCTTC CASSTGLAHYNEQFF
TRBJ1-5 TRBD1 13 NA TRBV27 TGTGCCAGCAGTCACCGAGGGGGCCAGCCCCAGCATTTT CASSHRGGQPQHF
TRBJ1-4 NA 15 few TRBV5-1 TGCGCCAGCAGCTTACTCCAGGGGACTAATGAAAAACTGTTTTTT CASSLLQGTNEKLFF
TRBJ2-5 NA 15 few TRBV11-2 TGTGCCAGCAGCTTAATTGGCGGTGAGCAAGAGACCCAGTACTTC CASSLIGGEQETQYF
TRBJ2-7 TRBD2 14 few TRBV3-1 TGTGCCAGCAGCCAAGACCCAGCGGGGAACGAGCAGTACTTC CASSQDPAGNEQYF
TRBJ2-1 NA 13 few TRBV4-2 TGTGCCAGCAGCTCACCTCAGTACAATGAGCAGTTCTTC CASSSPQYNEQFF
TRBJ2-2 NA 14 many TRBV29-1 TGCAGCGTTGTCGGGCTAGCGAGCACCGGGGAGCTGTTTTTT CSVVGLASTGELFF
TRBJ2-5 NA 14 few TRBV15 TGTGCCACCTCGCCGCGCATCACTCAAGAGACCCAGTACTTC CATSPRITQETQYF
TRBJ2-5 TRBD1 16 many TRBV15 TGTGCCACCAGCAGAACCCGTCGGACAGGGGAAGAGACCCAGTACTTC CATSRTRRTGEETQYF
TRBJ2-5 NA 13 few TRBV29-1 TGCAGCGTTCAACGGGGGGCCTGGGAGACCCAGTACTTC CSVQRGAWETQYF
TRBJ1-5 NA 13 NA TRBV20-1 TGCAGTGCTCCGGACCGATACAATCAGCCCCAGCATTTT CSAPDRYNQPQHF
TRBJ1-1 NA 13 few TRBV7-2 TGTGCCAGCAGCACCCAGGCGAACACTGAAGCTTTCTTT CASSTQANTEAFF
TRBJ2-7 NA 12 few TRBV29-1 TGCAGCGTTTCTGCGCAGGGCTACGAGCAGTACTTC CSVSAQGYEQYF
TRBJ2-7 NA 11 NA TRBV7-9 TGTGCCAGCAGCATATCCGGGGAGCAGTACTTC CASSISGEQYF
TRBJ2-6 NA 15 NA TRBV4-1 TGCGCCAGCAGCCAAGGGGACACTGGGGCCAACGTCCTGACTTTC CASSQGDTGANVLTF
TRBJ1-3 NA 14 NA TRBV27 TGTGCCAGAATAGGTCCAGCGGCTGGAAACACCATATATTTT CARIGPAAGNTIYF
TRBJ2-1 TRBD1 15 NA TRBV6-2/TRBV6-3 TGTGCCAGCACCACACAGGGGACCCTTTACAATGAGCAGTTCTTC CASTTQGTLYNEQFF
TRBJ2-3 NA 14 few TRBV7-3 TGTGCCAGCCTAGCCCCGGCTCCTAAAGATACGCAGTATTTT CASLAPAPKDTQYF
TRBJ2-6 NA 15 few TRBV25-1 TGTGCCAGCAGTGAATACGGCTCTGGGGCCAACGTCCTGACTTTC CASSEYGSGANVLTF
TRBJ2-1 NA 15 NA TRBV6-5 TGTGCCAGCAATCGAGTGGGGGGAGCTTACAATGAGCAGTTCTTC CASNRVGGAYNEQFF